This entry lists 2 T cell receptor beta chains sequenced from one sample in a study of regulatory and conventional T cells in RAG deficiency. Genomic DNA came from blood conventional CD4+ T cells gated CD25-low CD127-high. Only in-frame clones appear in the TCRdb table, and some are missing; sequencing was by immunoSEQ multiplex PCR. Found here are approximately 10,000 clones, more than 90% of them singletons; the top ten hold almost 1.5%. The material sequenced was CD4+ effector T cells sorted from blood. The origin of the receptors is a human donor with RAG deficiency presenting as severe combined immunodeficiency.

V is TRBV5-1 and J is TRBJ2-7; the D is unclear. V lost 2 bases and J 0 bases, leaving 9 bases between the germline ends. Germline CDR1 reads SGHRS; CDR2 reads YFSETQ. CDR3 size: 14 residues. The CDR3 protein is CASSLNSDSYEQYF. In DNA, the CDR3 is TGCGCCAGCAGCTTAAACTCAGACTCCTACGAGCAGTACTTC.

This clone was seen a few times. CDR3 residues: CASSLGTQETQYF. CDR3 nucleotide sequence: TGTGCCAGCAGCTTAGGGACACAAGAGACCCAGTACTTC. This chain joins TRBV7-9 and TRBJ2-5; D may be TRBD1 (5 bases). Between the trimmed V and J ends, which lost 1 base and 2 bases, there was a span of 5 bases. CDR3 length equals 13 residues. Germline lookup yields CDR1 SEHNR and CDR2 FQNEAQ (reference sequence).